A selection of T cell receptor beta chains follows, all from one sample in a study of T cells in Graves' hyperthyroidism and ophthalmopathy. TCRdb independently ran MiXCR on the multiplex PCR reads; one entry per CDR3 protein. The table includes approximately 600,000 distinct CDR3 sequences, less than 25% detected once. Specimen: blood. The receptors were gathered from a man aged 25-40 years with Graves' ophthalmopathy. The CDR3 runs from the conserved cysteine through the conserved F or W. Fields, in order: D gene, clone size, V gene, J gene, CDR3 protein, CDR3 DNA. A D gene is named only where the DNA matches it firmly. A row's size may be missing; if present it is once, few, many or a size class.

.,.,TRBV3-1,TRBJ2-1,CASSPPLRQGILSYNEQVF,TGTGCCAGCAGCCCCCCACTGAGGCAGGGAATCCTCTCCTACAATGAGCAGGTCTTC
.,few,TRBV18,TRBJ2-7,CASSPSEGLYEQYF,TGTGCCAGCTCACCGTCGGAGGGGCTCTACGAGCAGTACTTC
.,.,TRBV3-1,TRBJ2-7,CASSQGPANSYEQYF,TGTGCCAGCAGCCAAGGTCCGGCAAACTCCTACGAGCAGTACTTC
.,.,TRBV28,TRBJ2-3,CASSWGGGGLMDTQYF,TGTGCCAGCAGTTGGGGCGGTGGAGGCCTAATGGACACGCAGTATTTT
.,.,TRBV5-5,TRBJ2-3,CASSSNVGASTDTQYF,TGTGCCAGCAGCTCTAATGTGGGCGCAAGCACAGATACGCAGTATTTT
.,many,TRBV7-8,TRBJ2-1,CASRPQGRVGQFF,TGTGCCAGCAGACCTCAGGGACGGGTAGGGCAGTTCTTC
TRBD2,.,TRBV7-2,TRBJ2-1,CASSWTGTSSYNEQFF,TGTGCCAGCAGCTGGACCGGGACTAGCTCCTACAATGAGCAGTTCTTC
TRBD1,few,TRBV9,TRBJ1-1,CASSLGTGSIGTEAFF,TGTGCCAGCAGCCTTGGGACAGGGAGTATCGGAACTGAAGCTTTCTTT
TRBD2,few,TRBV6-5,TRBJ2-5,CASSYEGGYETQYF,TGTGCCAGCAGTTACGAGGGAGGGTACGAGACCCAGTACTTC
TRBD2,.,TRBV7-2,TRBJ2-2,CASSLGLAGHTGELFF,TGTGCCAGCAGCTTGGGACTAGCGGGTCACACCGGGGAGCTGTTTTTT
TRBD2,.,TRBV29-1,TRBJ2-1,CSVENWLAGGNEQFF,TGCAGCGTTGAAAACTGGCTAGCGGGAGGTAATGAGCAGTTCTTC
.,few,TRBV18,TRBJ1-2,CASSPGGLFDYGYTF,TGTGCCAGCTCACCGGGGGGCCTCTTTGACTATGGCTACACCTTC
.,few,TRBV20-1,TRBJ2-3,CSVQEDTQYF,TGCAGTGTTCAGGAAGATACGCAGTATTTT
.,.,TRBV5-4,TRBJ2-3,CASSLFGLASTDTQYF,TGTGCCAGCAGCTTGTTTGGATTAGCTAGCACAGATACGCAGTATTTT
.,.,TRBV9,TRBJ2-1,CASSVVDLRDEQFF,TGTGCCAGCAGCGTAGTTGACCTTCGAGATGAGCAGTTCTTC
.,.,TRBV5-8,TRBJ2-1,CASSLGGLTYNEQFF,TGTGCCAGCAGCTTGGGAGGGTTGACCTACAATGAGCAGTTCTTC
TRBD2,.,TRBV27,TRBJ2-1,CASRPLAGGYNEQFF,TGTGCCAGCCGACCGCTAGCGGGAGGGTACAATGAGCAGTTCTTC
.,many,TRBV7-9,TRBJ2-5,CASRLTSQETQYF,TGTGCCAGCAGGCTAACTAGCCAAGAGACCCAGTACTTC
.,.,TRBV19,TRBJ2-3,CASSMGAFERDTQYF,TGTGCCAGTAGTATGGGCGCTTTCGAGCGTGATACGCAGTATTTT
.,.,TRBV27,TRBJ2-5,CASSSGTGKRDF,TGTGCCAGCAGTTCAGGGACGGGGAAACGCGACTTC
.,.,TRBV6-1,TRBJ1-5,CASSRGLYSNQPQHF,TGTGCCAGCAGTCGGGGTCTGTATAGCAATCAGCCCCAGCATTTT
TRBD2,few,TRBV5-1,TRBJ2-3,CASSLTSGHKDTQYF,TGCGCCAGCAGCTTGACTAGCGGGCATAAAGATACGCAGTATTTT
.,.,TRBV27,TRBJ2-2,CASSSPQGNTGELFF,TGTGCCAGCTCCTCCCCACAGGGGAACACCGGGGAGCTGTTTTTT